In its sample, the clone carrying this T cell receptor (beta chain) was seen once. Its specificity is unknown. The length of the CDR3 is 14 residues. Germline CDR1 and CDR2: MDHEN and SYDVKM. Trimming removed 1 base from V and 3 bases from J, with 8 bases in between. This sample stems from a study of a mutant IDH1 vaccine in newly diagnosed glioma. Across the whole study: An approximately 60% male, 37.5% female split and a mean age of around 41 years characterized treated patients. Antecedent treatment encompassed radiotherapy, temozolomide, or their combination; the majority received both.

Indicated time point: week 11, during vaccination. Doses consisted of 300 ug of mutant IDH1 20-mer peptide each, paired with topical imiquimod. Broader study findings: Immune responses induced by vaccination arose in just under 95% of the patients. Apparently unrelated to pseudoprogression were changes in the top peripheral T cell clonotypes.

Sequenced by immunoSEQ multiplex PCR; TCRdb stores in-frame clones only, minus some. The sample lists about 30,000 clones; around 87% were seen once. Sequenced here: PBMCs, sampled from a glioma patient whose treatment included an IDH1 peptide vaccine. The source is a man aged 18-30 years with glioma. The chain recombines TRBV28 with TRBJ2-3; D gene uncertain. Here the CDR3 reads CASSLLEQTDTQYF. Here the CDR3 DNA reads TGTGCCAGCAGTTTATTAGAGCAGACAGATACGCAGTATTTT.